Detailed here is one T cell receptor beta chain. Some clones are missing from TCRdb's copy, which holds only in-frame ones; the method was immunoSEQ multiplex PCR. Of 200,000 to 250,000 clones in the sample, over 80% were seen once. The sample comes from a study of blood T cell repertoires in COVID-19. Assignment of participants to cohorts was predicated upon participant-reported clinical history. Germline lookup yields CDR1 SGHRS and CDR2 YFSETQ. V shed 4 bases and J 2 bases; nucleotides not matched to a gene: 4. The CDR3 has 14 amino acids. This receptor was taken from a woman under 30 who had recovered from COVID-19. The chain couples TRBV5-1 to TRBJ2-3; TRBD1 matches at 7 bases. Sequencing used PBMCs or T cells enriched from blood (not recorded which). CDR3 in amino acids: CASSKGQPTDTQYF. The CDR3, as DNA: TGCGCCAGCAGCAAGGGACAGCCCACAGATACGCAGTATTTT.